Following are 5 T cell receptor beta chains from one sample sequenced in a study of blood T cell repertoires in COVID-19. Measured with immunoSEQ multiplex PCR; TCRdb has only the in-frame clones, and not every one. The table includes around 81,000 clones, 85% detected once. The material sequenced was peripheral blood. The receptors were gathered from a man aged 45-65 years with acute or convalescent COVID-19.

The V call is TRBV30, the J call TRBJ1-1; no clear D gene. V shed 5 bases and J shed 4 bases, with 8 bases lying between them. This CDR3 spans 11 amino acids. Germline CDR1 and CDR2: GTSNPN and SVGIG (reference sequence). CDR3 bases: TGTGCCTGGTCCGAAGCCACTGAAGCTTTCTTT. Protein: CAWSEATEAFF.

V is TRBV5-1 and J is TRBJ2-7; 7 nucleotides match TRBD2. Trimming took 2 bases from V and 3 from J; bases not matched to a gene: 8. CDR1 is SGHRS, CDR2 YFSETQ, per germline. This CDR3 comprises 15 residues. The CDR3, as DNA: TGCGCCAGCAGCTTAGGCTCCGGGACTAACTACGAGCAGTACTTC. Translating it yields CASSLGSGTNYEQYF.

The rearrangement links TRBV7-2 to TRBJ1-5; TRBD1 matches at 7 bases. There are 15 residues in the CDR3. With 5 bases clipped from V and 7 bases from J, the junction kept 11 bases outside the gene matches. In germline, CDR1 is SGHTA, CDR2 FQGNSA. This CDR3 reads CASSPLTGVGQPQHF. The DNA of the CDR3 is TGTGCCAGCAGCCCGTTAACAGGGGTAGGCCAGCCCCAGCATTTT.

The chain joins TRBV5-4 to TRBJ2-7; TRBD1 matches 7 bases. The V segment lost 1 base and the J segment 1 base; nucleotides outside the gene matches: 8. CDR3 length: 16 residues. Germline V CDR1 and CDR2: SGHNT, YYREEE (reference sequence). CDR3: CASSLPGTVKSYEQYF. The DNA of the CDR3 is TGTGCCAGCAGCTTGCCCGGGACAGTGAAATCCTACGAGCAGTACTTC.

The chain carries TRBV6-5 and TRBJ1-1; D is undetermined. There are 14 residues in the CDR3. Between the trimmed V and J ends, which lost 2 bases and 4 bases, there was a span of 11 bases. The germline CDR1 and CDR2 sequences are MNHEY and SVGAGI. DNA of the CDR3: TGTGCCAGCAGTTACACCGTATTCGGCACTGAAGCTTTCTTT. Translation gives CASSYTVFGTEAFF.